The 27 T cell receptor beta chains listed next were all sequenced from one sample in a study of T cell repertoires in cytomegalovirus infection. TCRdb called the reads again in MiXCR, with one record for every CDR3 protein. The sample shows about 450,000 distinct CDR3 sequences, roughly 31% of them seen only once. The sequenced sample consisted of PBMCs. These receptor sequences come from a human donor in good health (CMV status not recorded). Some clones in this sample may be carry-over from other donors' samples.

As regards this clonotype: Sequence at one end of the junction differs from germline and may be a read error. The V gene is TRBV6-1, the J gene TRBJ1-2; D gene uncertain. Germline V CDR1 and CDR2: MNHNS, SASEGT. This CDR3 is built from 12 residues. CDR3 sequence reads: CASKDGNYGYTF. The CDR3 DNA follows: TGTGCAAGCAAAGACGGCAACTATGGCTACACCTTC.

Regarding this clonotype: This sequence may be a read error, since a much larger clone differs from it by one base. V and J are TRBV7-8 and TRBJ1-1; D ambiguous. Germline lookup yields CDR1 SGHVS and CDR2 FQNEAQ. The ends were cut back, 4 bases at V and 5 bases at J, with 11 bases in the middle. This CDR3 spans 13 amino acids. The CDR3 protein is CASSYRRATEAFF. In nucleotides, the CDR3 is TGTGCCAGCAGCTACCGGCGGGCTACTGAAGCTTTCTTT.

This clonotype was detected ten times or more. The genes are TRBV20-1 and TRBJ2-7; no reliable D call. V lost 5 bases to trimming and J lost 3 bases, with 14 bases between them. CDR1 and CDR2 (germline): DFQATT, SNEGSKA (reference sequence). This CDR3 region has 13 residues. CDR3 nucleotides: TGCAGTGCTCATAACCCAAACTTCTACGAGCAGTACTTC. Its protein is CSAHNPNFYEQYF.

The chain links TRBV12-3 or TRBV12-4 to TRBJ2-1; 10 bases line up with TRBD2. Germline trimming cut 3 bases from V and 6 bases from J; bases unmatched to any gene: 5. The CDR3 runs 15 residues. DNA of the CDR3: TGTGCCAGCAGTTTTGGGCTAGCGGGGGCCAATGAGCAGTTCTTC. Protein: CASSFGLAGANEQFF.

This chain connects TRBV19 to TRBJ1-6; D is unclear. The CDR3 consists of 14 residues. Looked up from germline, CDR1 is LNHDA and CDR2 is SQIVND (reference sequence). With 7 bases removed from V and 7 bases from J, the gap between germline ends came to 14 bases. In nucleotides, the CDR3 is TGTGCCAGTAACCGGGAATCCGAAAATTCACCCCTCCACTTT. Its protein product is CASNRESENSPLHF.

This clonotype turned up a few times. V and J are TRBV15 and TRBJ1-2; 9 positions match TRBD1. The ends lost 0 bases at V and 7 bases at J; junction bases unmatched: 6. The CDR3 covers 15 residues. Per the germline V gene, CDR1 is LNHNV and CDR2 is YYDKDF (reference sequence). This CDR3 is CATSRDPQGAVGYTF. The CDR3 region has the DNA TGTGCCACCAGCAGAGATCCACAGGGGGCGGTTGGCTACACCTTC.

V gene TRBV7-8 combines with J gene TRBJ1-4, with a weak D call TRBD1 (6 bases). Deletions cut 1 base from V and 14 bases from J, with 14 bases between. This CDR3 region has 13 residues. Looked up from germline, CDR1 is SGHVS and CDR2 is FQNEAQ. The CDR3 region is CASSLDRARSLFF. The DNA for the CDR3 is TGTGCCAGCAGCTTAGACAGGGCCAGGAGTCTGTTTTTT.

CDR3 DNA: TGTGCCAGCAGTTTAGCGTCGCTAGCGGGGGTGGGTGAGCAGTTCTTC. It is translated as CASSLASLAGVGEQFF. The chain is built from TRBV12-3 or TRBV12-4 and TRBJ2-1, with 10 bases matching TRBD2. CDR3 length: 16 amino acids. Trimming at V came to 0 bases and at J to 9 bases, leaving 8 bases not matched to a gene.

This chain links TRBV6-1 with TRBJ2-6, with D maybe TRBD2 (5 bases). The CDR3 is 18 amino acids. V lost 5 bases to trimming and J lost 0 bases, with 17 bases between them. Germline V gene data show CDR1 as MNHNS and CDR2 as SASEGT. In DNA form, the CDR3 reads TGTGCCAGCAGTACAAGCGGAGAAGTAAGCTCTGGGGCCAACGTCCTGACTTTC. Translating it yields CASSTSGEVSSGANVLTF.

Notes on this clonotype: This could be a read error, since a much larger clone is one nucleotide away. V is TRBV11-2 and J is TRBJ1-4; 9 nucleotides match TRBD1. CDR1 and CDR2 (germline): SGHAT, FQNNGV. The CDR3 is 16 residues long. The CDR3 nucleotides read TGTGCCAGCATCTTAGGGCCCGGGACAGGGAATGAAAAACTGTTTTTT. Its protein product is CASILGPGTGNEKLFF.

This clonotype was recorded a few times. The chain carries TRBV5-1 and TRBJ2-3, with D uncertain. V shed 4 bases and J shed 6 bases, with 9 bases lying between them. The CDR3 is 12 residues long. Germline CDR1 is SGHRS and CDR2 is YFSETQ. The CDR3 is CASSLHGDTQYF. The CDR3 nucleotides are TGCGCCAGCAGCCTACACGGGGATACGCAGTATTTT.

In regard to this clonotype: A junction boundary mismatches the germline segment, possibly from a read error. The rearrangement joins TRBV6-2 or TRBV6-3 to TRBJ2-3, with D perhaps TRBD1 (6 bases). The CDR3 has 14 residues. Per the germline V gene, CDR1 is MNHEY and CDR2 is SVGEGT. CDR3 sequence (DNA): TGTGCCAGCAGGACGAACAGGGCCCGTGATACGAAGTATTTT. Protein sequence: CASRTNRARDTKYF.

The chain recombines TRBV9 with TRBJ2-1; the D gene could be TRBD1 or TRBD2 (5 bases each). The CDR3 runs 16 residues. Between the trimmed V and J ends, which lost 0 bases and 3 bases, there was a span of 13 bases. Per germline, CDR1 SGDLS and CDR2 YYNGEE. As DNA, the CDR3 is TGTGCCAGCAGCGTAGAAGGGGAGAGGAACTACAATGAGCAGTTCTTC. Translating it yields CASSVEGERNYNEQFF.

This clonotype turned up a few times. The CDR3 region is CSARPGGSYNSPLHF. The DNA of the CDR3 is TGCAGTGCCCGGCCGGGGGGGTCCTATAATTCACCCCTCCACTTT. This chain connects TRBV20-1 to TRBJ1-6; D possibly corresponds to TRBD1 (5 bases). Germline V CDR1 and CDR2: DFQATT, SNEGSKA (reference sequence). This CDR3 spans 15 amino acids. V gave up 6 bases and J gave up 1 base, with 13 bases separating them.

The V gene is TRBV5-1, the J gene TRBJ1-4; D is ambiguous. Germline CDR1 SGHRS, CDR2 YFSETQ. Trimming took off 0 bases at V and 3 bases at J, with 9 bases between the two ends. The CDR3 sequence is 15 residues long. In DNA, the CDR3 is TGCGCCAGCAGCTTGGATAGGATCTCTAATGAAAAACTGTTTTTT. It is translated as CASSLDRISNEKLFF.

This clonotype was counted only a few times. This chain uses TRBV7-2 with TRBJ2-3; 7 bases are shared with TRBD2. Germline V gene lookup returns CDR1 SGHTA and CDR2 FQGNSA. J lost 2 bases, V lost 4 bases, and 9 bases had no gene match. This CDR3 spans 16 amino acids. DNA for the CDR3: TGTGCCAGCAGCTCAAAAACGGGACTAAACACAGATACGCAGTATTTT. Translation: CASSSKTGLNTDTQYF. The full variable domain, rest sourced from reference TRBV7-2 and TRBJ2-3, is GAGVSQSPSNKVTEKGKDVELRCDPISGHTALYWYRQSLGQGLEFLIYFQGNSAPDKSGLPSDRFSAERTGGSVSTLTIQRTQQEDSAVYLCASSSKTGLNTDTQYFGPGTRLTVL.

In the case of this clonotype: A single base separates this from a much larger clone, so it may be a read error. This sequence joins TRBV6-1 and TRBJ2-7; no reliable D call. In germline, CDR1 is MNHNS, CDR2 SASEGT. CDR3 length: 13 amino acids. V lost 3 bases and J lost 10, with 16 bases in between. CDR3 in amino acids: CASSDRGFLVQYF. CDR3 DNA: TGTGCCAGCAGTGACCGTGGTTTCCTAGTTCAGTACTTC.

This clonotype was observed many times. The rearrangement uses TRBV5-6 and TRBJ2-1, with a possible D match to TRBD1 (5 bases). V was pared by 2 bases and J by 0 bases, with 9 bases between. The germline gives CDR1 SGHDT, CDR2 YYEEEE. The CDR3 has 15 residues. The CDR3 protein is CASSLRGGSYNEQFF. The CDR3 DNA reads TGTGCCAGCAGCTTAAGGGGCGGCTCCTACAATGAGCAGTTCTTC.

Comment on this clonotype: This may come from a read error, since a much larger clone is one base off. The rearrangement links TRBV7-2 to TRBJ2-7, with no clear D. CDR3 size: 14 residues. Germline V gene lookup returns CDR1 SGHTA and CDR2 FQGNSA. Trimming removed 1 base at V and 3 bases at J, with 10 bases between. This CDR3 is CASSLGVMDYEQYF. The CDR3 nucleotides read TGTGCCAGCAGCTTAGGGGTCATGGACTACGAGCAGTACTTC. The entire variable domain, with the rest obtained from reference TRBV7-2 and TRBJ2-7, is as follows: GAGVSQSPSNKVTEKGKDVELRCDPISGHTALYWYRQSLGQGLEFLIYFQGNSAPDKSGLPSDRFSAERTGGSVSTLTIQRTQQEDSAVYLCASSLGVMDYEQYFGPGTRLTVT.

This clonotype has a count of ten or more. CDR3 nucleotides: TGTGCCAGCAGTTACGGAAACAGGGACGGGGAGCTGTTTTTT. Protein sequence: CASSYGNRDGELFF. The rearrangement uses TRBV6-5 and TRBJ2-2; a possible D gene is TRBD1 (6 bases). This CDR3 is 14 amino acids long. V was pared by 2 bases and J by 7 bases, with 11 bases between. Per the germline V gene, CDR1 is MNHEY and CDR2 is SVGAGI.

A note on this clonotype: Since a much larger clone is just one base distant, this may be a read error. Written as DNA, the CDR3 is TGTTCCAGCAGCTTAGGGAACAGGCGCCCTAGTAGCAATCAGCCCCAGCATTTT. Its protein product is CSSSLGNRRPSSNQPQHF. The chain couples TRBV7-8 to TRBJ1-5; possible D gene TRBD1, 5 bases. Germline V gene lookup returns CDR1 SGHVS and CDR2 FQNEAQ. This CDR3 is built from 18 residues.

This clonotype was observed a handful of times. The V call is TRBV4-1, the J call TRBJ1-6; D ambiguous. The CDR3 is 16 residues long. Germline values: CDR1 MGHRA, CDR2 YSYEKL. V shed 0 bases and J shed 6 bases, with 12 bases lying between them. CDR3 coding DNA: TGCGCCAGCAGCCAAGAGGGGAGTCGGAGTAATTCACCCCTCCACTTT. It encodes CASSQEGSRSNSPLHF.

This rearrangement joins TRBV6-2 or TRBV6-3 to TRBJ2-5, with D unclear. The CDR3 sequence is 13 residues long. Germline CDR1 MNHEY, CDR2 SVGEGT. V was cut by 2 bases and J by 4 bases, with 8 bases left in between. The CDR3 DNA reads as TGTGCCAGCAGTTACAGGCCTGGAGAGACCCAGTACTTC. This translates into CASSYRPGETQYF.

The chain links TRBV12-3 or TRBV12-4 to TRBJ1-1; 7 nucleotides match TRBD1. The CDR3 covers 13 residues. V lost 5 bases to trimming and J lost 5 bases; unmatched junction nucleotides: 5. The CDR3 loop reads CASSVKQGTEAFF. Written as DNA, the CDR3 is TGTGCCAGCAGTGTAAAACAGGGGACTGAAGCTTTCTTT.

This clonotype has just a few counts. The V and J genes are TRBV12-3 or TRBV12-4 and TRBJ1-1, with D hard to call. Trimming removed 4 bases at V and 1 base at J, with 4 bases between. This CDR3 is 12 amino acids long. CDR3 nucleotides: TGTGCCAGCAGTTGGTCGAACACTGAAGCTTTCTTT. It specifies CASSWSNTEAFF.

This clonotype was picked up a small number of times. V and J are TRBV6-2 or TRBV6-3 and TRBJ2-2; D not resolved. V lost 10 bases to trimming and J lost 4 bases, with 10 bases between them. This CDR3 is built from 12 residues. Germline CDR1 and CDR2: MNHEY and SVGEGT. The CDR3 is CATSRPTGELFF. CDR3 in DNA: TGTGCCACCTCTCGACCCACCGGGGAGCTGTTTTTT.

This clonotype was observed a handful of times. V and J are TRBV5-6 and TRBJ1-5; 9 bases align to TRBD1. Germline V gene data show CDR1 as SGHDT and CDR2 as YYEEEE. The CDR3 runs to 15 residues. Losses at the gene ends were 4 bases for V and 5 bases for J; bases not matched to a gene: 7. CDR3 DNA sequence: TGTGCCAGCAGCATGGGACAGGGACGGGATCAGCCCCAGCATTTT. This encodes CASSMGQGRDQPQHF.